One and the same sample provided the 32 T cell receptor beta chains below, sequenced in a study of cytomegalovirus exposure and HLA in healthy donors. PCR amplification relied on 60 Vbeta primers (plus 13 Jbeta primers). TCRdb's copy holds only in-frame clones and misses some; the assay was immunoSEQ multiplex PCR. The sample yields about 190,000 clones, about four fifths seen once. Sequencing was carried out using PBMCs. These receptors came from a woman in her 30s in good health and CMV-seropositive.

The chain is built from TRBV5-1 and TRBJ1-2; 7 nucleotides match TRBD1. CDR1 is SGHRS, CDR2 YFSETQ, per germline. Losses at the gene ends were 3 bases for V and 6 bases for J; bases not matched to a gene: 11. The CDR3 sequence is 15 residues long. CDR3 region: CASSSRVQGIDGYTF. In nucleotides, the CDR3 is TGCGCCAGCAGCTCTCGAGTACAGGGGATCGATGGCTACACCTTC.

This clone was seen only once. The V gene is TRBV5-1, the J gene TRBJ1-3; D perhaps matches TRBD1 (5 bases). Per the germline V gene, CDR1 is SGHRS and CDR2 is YFSETQ. Trimming took off 3 bases at V and 4 bases at J, with 8 bases between the two ends. This CDR3 is built from 13 residues. For the CDR3, the DNA is TGCGCCAGCAGCTATCAGGGCGGAAACACCATATATTTT. Translated, it gives CASSYQGGNTIYF.

The chain couples TRBV5-1 to TRBJ2-5; 9 bases agree with TRBD1. V lost 5 bases and J lost 5; bases outside the gene matches: 7. CDR1 SGHRS and CDR2 YFSETQ come from the germline V gene. The CDR3 spans 14 residues. The CDR3 bases are TGCGCCAGCAGACTTGGACAGGGGCGGGAGACCCAGTACTTC. It codes for CASRLGQGRETQYF. Supplemented by reference TRBV5-1 and TRBJ2-5, the full variable domain reads KAGVTQTPRYLIKTRGQQVTLSCSPISGHRSVSWYQQTPGQGLQFLFEYFSETQRNKGNFPGRFSGRQFSNSRSEMNVSTLELGDSALYLCASRLGQGRETQYFGPGTRLLVL.

The chain joins TRBV27 to TRBJ1-2; TRBD1 is a possible D gene (6 bases). V gave up 6 bases and J gave up 8 bases, with 28 bases separating them. The germline gives CDR1 MNHEY, CDR2 SMNVEV (reference sequence). This CDR3 comprises 17 residues. The CDR3 nucleotides are TGTGCCAGCAGCCACTCCCTCGGGAGGGGGGATTTTAACGGCTACACCTTC. This codes for CASSHSLGRGDFNGYTF.

This clone was seen a handful of times. The chain is built from TRBV25-1 and TRBJ1-1; D unresolved. V shed 5 bases and J shed 4 bases, with 11 bases lying between them. Germline assignment: CDR1 MGHDK and CDR2 SYGVNS. The CDR3 runs 13 residues. CDR3 loop: CASSSSAGTEAFF. The DNA for the CDR3 is TGTGCCAGCAGTTCTAGTGCGGGCACTGAAGCTTTCTTT. The full variable domain, its missing parts supplied by reference TRBV25-1 and TRBJ1-1, is EADIYQTPRYLVIGTGKKITLECSQTMGHDKMYWYQQDPGMELHLIHYSYGVNSTEKGDLSSESTVSRIRTEHFPLTLESARPSHTSQYLCASSSSAGTEAFFGQGTRLTVV.

The gene calls are TRBV13 and TRBJ2-2, with 9 bases identical to TRBD1. CDR3 size: 14 residues. The junction had 5 bases not matched to a gene; V was cut back by 4 bases and J by 8 bases. The germline V gene has CDR1 PRHDT and CDR2 FYEKMQ (reference sequence). The CDR3 DNA reads TGTGCCAGCAGCTCTCAACAGGGGGCAGGGGAGCTGTTTTTT. This encodes CASSSQQGAGELFF.

This clone occurred a few times. The chain links TRBV4-3 to TRBJ2-5; TRBD1 might be the D (6 bases). Germline CDR1 and CDR2: LGHNA and YSLEER. The CDR3 has 15 residues. The ends were cut back, 1 base at V and 5 bases at J, with 14 bases in the middle. The CDR3 reads CASSQGSGVAETQYF. The CDR3 DNA is TGCGCCAGCAGCCAAGGTTCAGGGGTCGCGGAGACCCAGTACTTC.

The chain has TRBV7-2 and TRBJ2-2; 8 bases are a match to TRBD1. CDR3 size: 17 residues. The germline V gene has CDR1 SGHTA and CDR2 FQGNSA. V was clipped by 0 bases and J by 4 bases; unmatched bases: 7. The CDR3 nucleotides are TGTGCCAGCAGCTTAGCCAGGGGGCGTGATGTCACCGGGGAGCTGTTTTTT. The encoded protein is CASSLARGRDVTGELFF.

V gene TRBV10-3 combines with J gene TRBJ2-1; 7 nucleotides align to TRBD1. The germline gives CDR1 ENHRY, CDR2 SYGVKD. The CDR3 covers 14 residues. The V and J ends lost 5 bases and 2 bases, in that order; junction bases with no gene match: 3. Here the CDR3 reads CAISSTGTYNEQFF. DNA of the CDR3: TGTGCCATCAGTTCGACAGGGACCTACAATGAGCAGTTCTTC.

The chain is built from TRBV10-3 and TRBJ2-3, with D possibly TRBD1 on 7 matching bases. The V gene lost 10 bases and the J gene lost 8 bases, with 19 bases spanning the gap. The germline V gene encodes CDR1 ENHRY and CDR2 SYGVKD. This CDR3 region has 13 residues. The CDR3 DNA follows: TGTGCCACCGGAGGGGGCCTAGTCGGTACGCAGTATTTT. Protein: CATGGGLVGTQYF.

The chain couples TRBV2 to TRBJ2-7; the match to TRBD2 covers 8 bases. Germline V lookup: CDR1 SNHLY, CDR2 FYNNEI. This CDR3 is 13 amino acids long. The J segment lost 4 bases and the V segment lost 7 bases, leaving 6 bases of the junction unmatched. The CDR3 coding sequence is TGTGCCAGCACGGGACTAGGGGTGTACGAGCAGTACTTC. Protein sequence: CASTGLGVYEQYF. Combining the CDR3 with reference TRBV2 and TRBJ2-7 gives the whole variable domain EPEVTQTPSHQVTQMGQEVILRCVPISNHLYFYWYRQILGQKVEFLVSFYNNEISEKSEIFDDQFSVERPDGSNFTLKIRSTKLEDSAMYFCASTGLGVYEQYFGPGTRLTVT.

The chain combines TRBV10-1 with TRBJ2-7; tentative D call: TRBD1 (6 bases). The CDR3 consists of 13 residues. The germline V gene has CDR1 WNHNN and CDR2 SYGVQD (reference sequence). V gave up 5 bases and J gave up 6 bases, with 14 bases separating them. The CDR3 nucleotides are TGCGCCAGCAGTTCCACAGGGTTAGGCGAGCAGTACTTC. It codes for CASSSTGLGEQYF.

The chain combines TRBV29-1 with TRBJ1-3, with D perhaps matching TRBD1 (6 bases). CDR1 and CDR2 from the germline V gene are SQVTM and ANQGSEA. CDR3 length equals 14 residues. The V and J ends lost 7 bases and 0 bases respectively, with 13 bases between them. CDR3 sequence reads: CSALRGNSGNTIYF. The CDR3 region has the DNA TGCAGCGCCCTGAGGGGGAACTCTGGAAACACCATATATTTT.

CDR3 coding DNA: TGCGCCAGCAGCCAAGATGCTAGCGGGTGGCATACTGAGCAGTTCTTC. It specifies CASSQDASGWHTEQFF. The chain joins TRBV4-3 to TRBJ2-1, with 8 nucleotides matching TRBD2. V was clipped by 0 bases and J by 9 bases; unmatched bases: 10. The CDR3 runs to 16 residues. Germline lookup yields CDR1 LGHNA and CDR2 YSLEER.

The V gene is TRBV5-6, the J gene TRBJ1-6, with TRBD1 identical over 7 bases. After removal of 3 bases from V and 8 bases from J, the junction contained 8 bases not matched to a gene. The CDR3 extends over 15 amino acids. Per germline, CDR1 SGHDT and CDR2 YYEEEE. This CDR3 is CASSSLAGGYSPLHF. The CDR3, as DNA: TGTGCCAGCAGCTCCCTGGCAGGGGGATATTCACCCCTCCACTTT.

J is TRBJ2-1 and V is TRBV5-1; TRBD1 aligns across 12 bases. V dropped 4 bases and J dropped 6; count of bases not matched to a gene: 11. The CDR3 sequence is 17 residues long. Germline V gene data show CDR1 as SGHRS and CDR2 as YFSETQ. CDR3 DNA: TGCGCCAGCAGCGACCGGGACAGGGGGCGAACGGGCAATGAGCAGTTCTTC. Translation gives CASSDRDRGRTGNEQFF.

This clone was counted once. J is TRBJ2-2 and V is TRBV7-9; 10 bases line up with TRBD2. V trimming: 11 bases; J trimming: 1 base; junction bases outside the gene matches: 4. Germline V gene sequence: CDR1 SEHNR, CDR2 FQNEAQ (reference sequence). The CDR3 covers 14 residues. For the CDR3, the DNA is TGTGCCCACAGCGGGAGGGGGAACACCGGGGAGCTGTTTTTT. Its translation is CAHSGRGNTGELFF.

This clone has more than one count but fewer than ten. The CDR3 reads CSVVKGATLAFF. The CDR3 DNA is TGCAGCGTTGTAAAAGGGGCTACATTAGCTTTCTTT. The chain uses TRBV29-1 and TRBJ1-1; tentatively, D is TRBD1 (5 bases). This CDR3 contains 12 residues. Deletions cut 4 bases from V and 10 bases from J, with 16 bases between. CDR1 and CDR2 (germline): SQVTM, ANQGSEA.

J is TRBJ2-1 and V is TRBV27; the match to TRBD2 covers 7 bases. The V gene end was trimmed by 3 bases and the J gene end by 1 base; junction bases not matched to a gene: 3. The CDR3 covers 15 residues. CDR1 is MNHEY and CDR2 is SMNVEV in the germline V gene (reference sequence). CDR3 coding DNA: TGTGCCAGCAGTTTTTGGCGGGGGTCCTACAATGAGCAGTTCTTC. Amino acids: CASSFWRGSYNEQFF.

Here the CDR3 DNA reads TGTGCCAGCAGTGCTAACCCGGGCAATCAGCCCCAGCATTTT. Its translation: CASSANPGNQPQHF. The chain has TRBV25-1 and TRBJ1-5; D not certain. The length of the CDR3 is 14 residues. Per germline, CDR1 MGHDK and CDR2 SYGVNS. Deletions cut 4 bases from V and 2 bases from J, with 9 bases between.

The rearrangement joins TRBV19 to TRBJ1-5; D possibly corresponds to TRBD1 (5 bases). V shed 5 bases and J shed 5 bases, with 13 bases lying between them. The CDR3 runs to 14 residues. Germline CDR1 and CDR2: LNHDA and SQIVND (reference sequence). CDR3 sequence: CASSVGGLYQPQHF. The CDR3 DNA reads as TGTGCCAGTAGTGTCGGGGGGTTGTATCAGCCCCAGCATTTT.

The CDR3 coding sequence is TGTGCCAGCAGTAATCAGGTCGGCTACGAGCAGTACTTC. Encoded protein: CASSNQVGYEQYF. The rearrangement joins TRBV27 to TRBJ2-7, with D unclear. Looked up from germline, CDR1 is MNHEY and CDR2 is SMNVEV (reference sequence). This CDR3 spans 13 amino acids. V lost 5 bases to trimming and J lost 3 bases, with 11 bases between them.

The chain links TRBV27 to TRBJ2-5, with TRBD1 matching 9 bases. CDR3 size: 16 residues. In germline, CDR1 is MNHEY, CDR2 SMNVEV (reference sequence). Losses at the gene ends were 6 bases for V and 3 bases for J; bases not matched to a gene: 11. The CDR3 sequence is CASRQSGTGPKETQYF. The DNA for the CDR3 is TGTGCCAGCAGACAATCCGGGACAGGGCCCAAAGAGACCCAGTACTTC.

The V and J genes are TRBV11-3 and TRBJ2-1; D not certain. CDR3 size: 13 residues. Germline-derived CDR1 and CDR2 are SGHNT and YENEEA. V lost 1 base and J 4 bases, leaving 5 bases between the germline ends. CDR3 region: CASSLGEYNEQFF. For the CDR3, the DNA is TGTGCCAGCAGCTTAGGCGAGTACAATGAGCAGTTCTTC.

This clone showed up just once. This chain joins TRBV19 and TRBJ1-2; weak D call: TRBD1 (6 bases). The CDR3 loop spans 14 amino acids. The V end lost 8 bases, the J end lost 6 bases, and 19 bases lay between the germline ends. Per germline, CDR1 LNHDA and CDR2 SQIVND (reference sequence). CDR3 amino acids: CASGQPGQKNGYTF. CDR3 bases: TGTGCCAGTGGGCAACCGGGACAAAAGAATGGCTACACCTTC.

This chain joins TRBV10-2 and TRBJ2-5, with a possible D match to TRBD2 (5 bases). Germline V gene sequence: CDR1 WSHSY, CDR2 SAAADI. With 8 bases removed from V and 5 bases from J, the gap between germline ends came to 24 bases. The CDR3 extends over 16 amino acids. The DNA for the CDR3 is TGCGCCAGCGGCCCAGCGGCCAGACCCTCTGGGGAGACCCAGTACTTC. Translated, it gives CASGPAARPSGETQYF.

CDR3 protein: CASSSWTGVESYTF. CDR3 bases: TGTGCCAGCAGCTCCTGGACAGGGGTGGAAAGCTACACCTTC. The V and J genes are TRBV7-2 and TRBJ1-2; the match to TRBD1 covers 9 bases. From germline, CDR1 is SGHTA and CDR2 FQGNSA. Losses at the gene ends were 4 bases for V and 9 bases for J; bases not matched to a gene: 9. This CDR3 has 14 residues.

This sequence joins TRBV29-1 and TRBJ2-1; the D gene is possibly TRBD1 (5 bases). Germline V gene data show CDR1 as SQVTM and CDR2 as ANQGSEA. V was pared by 2 bases and J by 3 bases, with 14 bases between. The CDR3 sequence is 15 residues long. CDR3 nucleotides: TGCAGCGTTGAATACAGGCCAAGCGTCTACAATGAGCAGTTCTTC. This codes for CSVEYRPSVYNEQFF.

V and J are TRBV7-6 and TRBJ2-7; a possible D gene is TRBD2 (5 bases). Trimming took 8 bases from V and 5 from J, leaving 13 bases between them. The CDR3 length is 12 residues. The V gene's germline CDR1 is SGHVS and CDR2 FNYEAQ. CDR3 nucleotide sequence: TGTGCCAGCGGGAGAGCCATCCACGAGCAGTACTTC. Translating it yields CASGRAIHEQYF.

The V call is TRBV30, the J call TRBJ2-2; the D gene is possibly TRBD1 (5 bases). CDR1 is GTSNPN and CDR2 is SVGIG in the germline V gene (reference sequence). V was shortened by 7 bases and J by 4 bases, with 10 bases between the two germline ends. The CDR3 loop spans 12 amino acids. CDR3 residues: CASRQSTGELFF. In DNA form, the CDR3 reads TGTGCCTCCCGACAGTCCACCGGGGAGCTGTTTTTT.

The chain joins TRBV14 to TRBJ2-7; TRBD1 might be the D (6 bases). The CDR3 spans 13 residues. V was shortened by 0 bases and J by 4 bases, with 7 bases between the two germline ends. Germline lookup yields CDR1 SGHDN and CDR2 FVKESK. The chain's CDR3 is CASSQEQGYEQYF. The CDR3 nucleotides read TGTGCCAGCAGCCAAGAGCAGGGGTACGAGCAGTACTTC. The whole variable domain, filled in from reference TRBV14 and TRBJ2-7, reads EAGVTQFPSHSVIEKGQTVTLRCDPISGHDNLYWYRRVMGKEIKFLLHFVKESKQDESGMPNNRFLAERTGGTYSTLKVQPAELEDSGVYFCASSQEQGYEQYFGPGTRLTVT.

The chain links TRBV6-5 to TRBJ1-1; D is undetermined. Germline CDR1 is MNHEY and CDR2 is SVGAGI. CDR3 length: 14 amino acids. Deletions cut 0 bases from V and 0 bases from J, with 5 bases between. Here the CDR3 DNA reads TGTGCCAGCAGTTACTCACCAGTGAACACTGAAGCTTTCTTT. Amino acid sequence: CASSYSPVNTEAFF.